The 32 T cell receptor beta chains below were found in one sample sequenced in a study of blood T cell repertoires in COVID-19. Only in-frame clones appear in the TCRdb table, and some are missing; sequencing was by immunoSEQ multiplex PCR. Of tens of thousands of clones in the sample, 70% to 90% were seen once. The sequenced sample consisted of peripheral blood. The receptors originated from a man in his fifties or sixties with acute or convalescent COVID-19.

This clone was seen just once. The rearrangement joins TRBV5-4 to TRBJ1-1; 10 bases map to TRBD1. Germline-derived CDR1 and CDR2 are SGHNT and YYREEE (reference sequence). The CDR3 loop spans 16 amino acids. V dropped 3 bases and J dropped 1; count of bases not matched to a gene: 6. In DNA form, the CDR3 reads TGTGCCAGCAGCTCCGGACAGGGGGACCAGAACACTGAAGCTTTCTTT. Translated, it gives CASSSGQGDQNTEAFF.

The CDR3, as DNA: TGCGCCAGCAGTGAGAGGGGGCTCGGGTACGAGCAGTACTTC. Its translation is CASSERGLGYEQYF. The genes are TRBV10-1 and TRBJ2-7, with 7 nucleotides matching TRBD1. V gave up 2 bases and J gave up 4 bases; unmatched junction bases: 5. Looked up from germline, CDR1 is WNHNN and CDR2 is SYGVQD (reference sequence). The CDR3 is 14 residues long.

The chain couples TRBV6-5 to TRBJ1-2; TRBD1 agrees at 7 bases. Germline assignment: CDR1 MNHEY and CDR2 SVGAGI. V was clipped by 5 bases and J by 4 bases; unmatched bases: 7. This CDR3 contains 14 residues. The CDR3 DNA is TGTGCCAGCAGTCCGTCCCGGGACAGCTATGGCTACACCTTC. It is translated as CASSPSRDSYGYTF.

The rearrangement links TRBV3-1 (or the pseudogene TRBV3-2) to TRBJ1-1; 8 bases fit TRBD1. The CDR3 length is 15 residues. Germline CDR1 and CDR2: LGHDT and YNNKEL (reference sequence). V lost 0 bases and J lost 4; bases outside the gene matches: 4. CDR3 bases: TGTGCCAGCAGCCAAGACGACAGGGGTCCCACTGAAGCTTTCTTT. Its translation: CASSQDDRGPTEAFF.

Only one count was recorded for this clone. The gene calls are TRBV25-1 and TRBJ1-4; D remains ambiguous. The germline gives CDR1 MGHDK, CDR2 SYGVNS. The CDR3 runs 15 residues. V was clipped by 2 bases and J by 4 bases, with 11 bases between them. CDR3 DNA: TGTGCCAGCAGTGAAAGCGCCCGGGGTAATGAAAAACTGTTTTTT. As protein: CASSESARGNEKLFF.

The rearrangement uses TRBV20-1 and TRBJ2-7; D remains unclear. V lost 6 bases and J lost 7, with 13 bases in between. Germline CDR1 is DFQATT and CDR2 is SNEGSKA (reference sequence). The CDR3 is made up of 11 amino acids. CDR3 sequence (DNA): TGCAGTGCGAAGACTGCCATGGAGCAGTACTTC. Translation: CSAKTAMEQYF.

This clone is medium-sized (0.01 to 0.1%) by share. CDR3 residues: CASSLVGSGREKLFF. The CDR3 DNA follows: TGCGCCAGCAGCTTGGTGGGTTCAGGGCGAGAAAAACTGTTTTTT. J is TRBJ1-4 and V is TRBV5-1; maybe TRBD1 (5 bases). The CDR3 spans 15 residues. V lost 0 bases, J lost 8 bases, and 14 bases lay in between. Germline V gene data show CDR1 as SGHRS and CDR2 as YFSETQ.

The rearrangement joins TRBV9 to TRBJ1-1; tentatively, D is TRBD1 (5 bases). Germline CDR1 reads SGDLS; CDR2 reads YYNGEE. CDR3 size: 12 residues. V dropped 2 bases and J dropped 6 bases, with 8 bases sitting between them. CDR3 sequence: CASSVGGSEAFF. The CDR3 DNA sequence: TGTGCCAGCAGCGTTGGGGGGTCTGAAGCTTTCTTT.

The rearrangement links TRBV19 to TRBJ1-5; weak D call: TRBD1 (5 bases). Trimming stripped 5 bases from V and 2 bases from J, with 16 bases between. Per germline, CDR1 LNHDA and CDR2 SQIVND (reference sequence). The CDR3 length is 16 residues. The CDR3 is CASSPRTSGGNQPQHF. CDR3 DNA sequence: TGTGCCAGTAGTCCCCGGACATCGGGGGGCAATCAGCCCCAGCATTTT.

The V and J genes are TRBV11-2 and TRBJ2-3, with 8 bases fitting TRBD1. V shed 3 bases and J 1 base; nucleotides not matched to a gene: 0. In germline, CDR1 is SGHAT, CDR2 FQNNGV. This CDR3 has 14 residues. The CDR3 bases are TGTGCCAGCAGCTTGGGACAGGGCACAGATACGCAGTATTTT. Translation: CASSLGQGTDTQYF.

The rearrangement links TRBV19 to TRBJ2-5; the D gene is possibly TRBD1 (6 bases). CDR1 and CDR2 (germline): LNHDA, SQIVND (reference sequence). This CDR3 comprises 13 residues. The ends were cut back, 4 bases at V and 2 bases at J, with 8 bases in the middle. CDR3 in DNA: TGTGCCAGTAGTACCGGGACACAAGAGACCCAGTACTTC. Translated, it gives CASSTGTQETQYF. Complete variable domain (other parts from reference TRBV19 and TRBJ2-5): DGGITQSPKYLFRKEGQNVTLSCEQNLNHDAMYWYRQDPGQGLRLIYYSQIVNDFQKGDIAEGYSVSREKKESFPLTVTSAQKNPTAFYLCASSTGTQETQYFGPGTRLLVL.

The chain links TRBV14 to TRBJ1-2; D ambiguous. V was shortened by 5 bases and J by 2 bases, with 12 bases between the two germline ends. This CDR3 spans 14 amino acids. Germline assignment: CDR1 SGHDN and CDR2 FVKESK. CDR3 loop: CASSETRNNYGYTF. The CDR3 DNA reads TGTGCCAGCAGCGAAACGAGAAACAACTATGGCTACACCTTC.

The chain carries TRBV6-5 and TRBJ1-1; TRBD1 matches at 9 bases. Germline assignment: CDR1 MNHEY and CDR2 SVGAGI. This CDR3 comprises 13 residues. V shed 7 bases and J 5 bases; nucleotides not matched to a gene: 5. The CDR3 DNA follows: TGTGCCAGCATAAACAGGGGGCGGACTGAAGCTTTCTTT. Residues: CASINRGRTEAFF.

The V and J genes are TRBV15 and TRBJ1-2; D is perhaps TRBD1 (5 bases). Germline V gene lookup returns CDR1 LNHNV and CDR2 YYDKDF (reference sequence). There are 14 residues in the CDR3. The V and J ends lost 5 bases and 8 bases respectively, with 18 bases between them. In DNA, the CDR3 is TGTGCCACCAGCGGCGGAGGGGCTGTTGGAGGCTACACCTTC. Translating gives CATSGGGAVGGYTF.

The chain is built from TRBV18 and TRBJ2-7; the match to TRBD2 covers 7 bases. The CDR3 runs to 17 residues. Germline loops: CDR1 KGHSH, CDR2 LQKENI. After removal of 4 bases from V and 0 bases from J, the junction contained 12 bases not matched to a gene. For the CDR3, the DNA is TGTGCCAGCTCACGGAGCGGCGGGAGTGGGGCCTCCTACGAGCAGTACTTC. Translating it yields CASSRSGGSGASYEQYF.

V and J are TRBV30 and TRBJ1-5, with TRBD1 matching over 8 bases. This CDR3 has 14 residues. After removal of 2 bases from V and 7 bases from J, the junction contained 7 bases not matched to a gene. CDR1 GTSNPN and CDR2 SVGIG come from the germline V gene (reference sequence). This CDR3 is CAWSSDNRGQPQHF. CDR3 coding DNA: TGTGCCTGGAGTTCCGACAACAGGGGGCAGCCCCAGCATTTT.

V and J are TRBV5-4 and TRBJ2-7, with D perhaps matching TRBD1 (6 bases). V dropped 2 bases and J dropped 4 bases, with 19 bases sitting between them. The CDR3 contains 16 residues. The germline gives CDR1 SGHNT, CDR2 YYREEE (reference sequence). CDR3 nucleotides: TGTGCCAGCAGCTTCCTAACGGGACATTCATTTTACGAGCAGTACTTC. Amino acids: CASSFLTGHSFYEQYF.

The chain recombines TRBV25-1 with TRBJ2-1, with 11 bases that match TRBD1. Germline V gene lookup returns CDR1 MGHDK and CDR2 SYGVNS. Losses at the gene ends were 10 bases for V and 9 bases for J; bases not matched to a gene: 8. There are 13 residues in the CDR3. Written as DNA, the CDR3 is TGTGCCACGGACAGGGGGCGGGGAACTGAGCAGTTCTTC. It encodes CATDRGRGTEQFF.

J is TRBJ2-1 and V is TRBV13; 10 nucleotides line up with TRBD2. The germline CDR1 and CDR2 sequences are PRHDT and FYEKMQ (reference sequence). The length of the CDR3 is 17 residues. V was clipped by 5 bases and J by 0 bases; unmatched bases: 7. The CDR3 region is CASSLTSGVSSYNEQFF. The CDR3 DNA reads as TGTGCCAGCAGCCTAACTAGCGGGGTGAGCTCCTACAATGAGCAGTTCTTC.

The J gene is TRBJ2-1, the V gene TRBV6-6; D perhaps matches TRBD1 (6 bases). This CDR3 is 15 amino acids long. From germline, CDR1 is MNHNY and CDR2 SVGAGI (reference sequence). Trimming shortened V by 7 bases and J by 7 bases, and 20 bases separated the two germline ends. The CDR3 DNA follows: TGTGCCAGCATTCAACCCGGGACGGGACAAAATGAGCAGTTCTTC. Protein: CASIQPGTGQNEQFF.

The V call is TRBV7-2, the J call TRBJ1-6, with 9 bases lining up with TRBD1. J gave up 11 bases and V 5 bases, and 10 bases lay outside the gene matches. The CDR3 runs 15 residues. In germline, CDR1 is SGHTA, CDR2 FQGNSA. For the CDR3, the DNA is TGTGCCAGCAGCCAACGTGGACAGGGGAACGCACCCCTCCACTTT. Translated, it gives CASSQRGQGNAPLHF.

V gene TRBV7-2 combines with J gene TRBJ2-3; no firm D call. V lost 3 bases and J 4 bases, leaving 8 bases between the germline ends. Looked up from germline, CDR1 is SGHTA and CDR2 is FQGNSA. The CDR3 runs to 13 residues. The chain's CDR3 is CASSFTESDTQYF. CDR3 DNA sequence: TGTGCCAGCAGCTTTACCGAGTCAGATACGCAGTATTTT.

The chain links TRBV6-5 to TRBJ2-1; a weak D match, TRBD1 (5 bases). CDR1 MNHEY and CDR2 SVGAGI come from the germline V gene. CDR3 size: 16 residues. The V end was cut by 2 bases, the J end by 0 bases, with 11 bases between. The CDR3 sequence is CASSYGRQRSYNEQFF. In nucleotides, the CDR3 is TGTGCCAGCAGTTACGGCCGACAGCGCTCCTACAATGAGCAGTTCTTC.

The chain combines TRBV25-1 with TRBJ1-5, with no clear D. The CDR3 sequence is 15 residues long. Trimming left V 3 bases short and J 3 bases short, with 12 bases between. The germline V gene has CDR1 MGHDK and CDR2 SYGVNS. The DNA for the CDR3 is TGTGCCAGCAGTGATTCGGAGGTAATCAATCAGCCCCAGCATTTT. Translated: CASSDSEVINQPQHF. Combining the CDR3 with reference TRBV25-1 and TRBJ1-5 gives the whole variable domain EADIYQTPRYLVIGTGKKITLECSQTMGHDKMYWYQQDPGMELHLIHYSYGVNSTEKGDLSSESTVSRIRTEHFPLTLESARPSHTSQYLCASSDSEVINQPQHFGDGTRLSIL.

This clone turned up a few times. The DNA for the CDR3 is TGTGCCAGCAGTACTGGGACATATAACACTGAAGCTTTCTTT. Its protein product is CASSTGTYNTEAFF. The chain carries TRBV7-8 and TRBJ1-1; maybe TRBD1 (6 bases). The ends were cut back, 6 bases at V and 2 bases at J, with 13 bases in the middle. The length of the CDR3 is 14 residues. In germline, CDR1 is SGHVS, CDR2 FQNEAQ.

The chain links TRBV6-6 to TRBJ2-1; 11 bases line up with TRBD2. Germline V gene lookup returns CDR1 MNHNY and CDR2 SVGAGI (reference sequence). The trim removed 5 bases at V and 11 bases at J, leaving 11 bases unmatched. This CDR3 contains 15 residues. The CDR3 DNA is TGTGCCAGCAGTACCCATCCCGGGACTAGCGGCCAGCAGTTCTTC. Translated, it gives CASSTHPGTSGQQFF.

This chain connects TRBV9 to TRBJ2-1, with 11 positions matching TRBD2. The V and J ends lost 0 bases and 5 bases, in that order; junction bases with no gene match: 7. Germline V gives CDR1 SGDLS, CDR2 YYNGEE. The CDR3 is made up of 17 amino acids. The CDR3 spells CASSVDPLAGANNEQFF. The CDR3 coding sequence is TGTGCCAGCAGCGTAGATCCACTAGCGGGGGCTAACAATGAGCAGTTCTTC.

The gene calls are TRBV9 and TRBJ1-1; TRBD1 might be the D (6 bases). V was trimmed by 7 bases and J by 4 bases, leaving 20 bases between them. Germline V gives CDR1 SGDLS, CDR2 YYNGEE. The CDR3 covers 15 residues. The CDR3 here is CASGRGEGEFTEAFF. In DNA form, the CDR3 reads TGTGCCAGCGGCCGGGGGGAGGGGGAATTCACTGAAGCTTTCTTT.

The genes are TRBV28 and TRBJ1-5; no definite D call. Germline CDR1 and CDR2: MDHEN and SYDVKM. This CDR3 has 11 residues. Deletions cut 4 bases from V and 14 bases from J, with 12 bases between. The CDR3 region is CASSSNSLEHF. For the CDR3, the DNA is TGTGCCAGCAGTTCAAACTCCCTAGAGCATTTT.

This chain uses TRBV6-5 with TRBJ1-2, with D tentatively TRBD1 (6 bases). V lost 5 bases to trimming and J lost 5 bases, with 15 bases between them. CDR3 size: 14 residues. CDR1 is MNHEY and CDR2 is SVGAGI in the germline V gene. The CDR3: CASSPRTEFYGYTF. In DNA form, the CDR3 reads TGTGCCAGCAGTCCCCGGACAGAGTTTTATGGCTACACCTTC.

This chain links TRBV6-2 or TRBV6-3 with TRBJ1-1, with 10 bases that match TRBD1. The CDR3 totals 15 residues. V shed 5 bases and J 3 bases; nucleotides not matched to a gene: 6. Germline loops: CDR1 MNHEY, CDR2 SVGEGT. DNA of the CDR3: TGTGCCAGCAGTCGGGGACAGGGGAGGTACACTGAAGCTTTCTTT. Translating it yields CASSRGQGRYTEAFF.

This rearrangement joins TRBV11-2 to TRBJ2-1; 14 nucleotides agree with TRBD2. This CDR3 contains 19 residues. J was trimmed by 0 bases and V by 5 bases; bases with no gene match: 9. The V gene's germline CDR1 is SGHAT and CDR2 FQNNGV. As DNA, the CDR3 is TGTGCCAGCAGCCCCAGGACTAGCGGGGGGTCAAGCTCCTACAATGAGCAGTTCTTC. Its protein product is CASSPRTSGGSSSYNEQFF.